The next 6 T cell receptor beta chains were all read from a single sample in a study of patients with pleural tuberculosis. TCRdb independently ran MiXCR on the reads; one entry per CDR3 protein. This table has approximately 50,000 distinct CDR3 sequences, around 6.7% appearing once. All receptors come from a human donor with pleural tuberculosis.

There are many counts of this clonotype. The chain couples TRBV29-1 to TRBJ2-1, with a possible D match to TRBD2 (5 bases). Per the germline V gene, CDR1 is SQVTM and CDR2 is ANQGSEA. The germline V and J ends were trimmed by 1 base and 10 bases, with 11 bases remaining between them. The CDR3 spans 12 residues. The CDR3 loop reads CSVEGGMMEQFF. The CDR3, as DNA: TGCAGCGTTGAAGGAGGGATGATGGAGCAGTTCTTC.

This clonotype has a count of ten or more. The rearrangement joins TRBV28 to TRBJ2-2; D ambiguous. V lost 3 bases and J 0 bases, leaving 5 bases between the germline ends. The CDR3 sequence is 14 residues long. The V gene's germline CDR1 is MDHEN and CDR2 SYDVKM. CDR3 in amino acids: CASSFGPNTGELFF. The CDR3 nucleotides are TGTGCCAGCAGTTTCGGTCCGAACACCGGGGAGCTGTTTTTT.

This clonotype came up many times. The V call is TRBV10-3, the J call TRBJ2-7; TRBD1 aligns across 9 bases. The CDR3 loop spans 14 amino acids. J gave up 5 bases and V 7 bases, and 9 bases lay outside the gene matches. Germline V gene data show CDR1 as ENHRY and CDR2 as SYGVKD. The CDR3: CAITQGQGSDEQYF. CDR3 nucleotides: TGTGCCATCACCCAGGGACAGGGTAGCGACGAGCAGTACTTC.

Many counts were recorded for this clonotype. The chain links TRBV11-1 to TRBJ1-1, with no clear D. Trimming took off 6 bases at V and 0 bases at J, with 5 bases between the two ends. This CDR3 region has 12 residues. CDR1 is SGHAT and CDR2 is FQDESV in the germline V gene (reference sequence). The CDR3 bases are TGTGCCAGCAGAGGAGTGAACACTGAAGCTTTCTTT. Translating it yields CASRGVNTEAFF.

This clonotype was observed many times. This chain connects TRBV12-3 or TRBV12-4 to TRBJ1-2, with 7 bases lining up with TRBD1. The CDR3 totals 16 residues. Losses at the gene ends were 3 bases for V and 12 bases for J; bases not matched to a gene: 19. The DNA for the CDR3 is TGTGCCAGCAGTTTCCAACCGACAGGGCTTGGCGTTTCTGACACCTTC. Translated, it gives CASSFQPTGLGVSDTF.

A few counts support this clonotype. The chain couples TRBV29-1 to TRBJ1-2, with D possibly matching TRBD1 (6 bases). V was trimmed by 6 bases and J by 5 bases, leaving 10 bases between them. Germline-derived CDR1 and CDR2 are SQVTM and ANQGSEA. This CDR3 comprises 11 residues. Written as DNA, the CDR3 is TGCAGCGTGGGGACACTTTATGGCTACACCTTC. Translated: CSVGTLYGYTF.